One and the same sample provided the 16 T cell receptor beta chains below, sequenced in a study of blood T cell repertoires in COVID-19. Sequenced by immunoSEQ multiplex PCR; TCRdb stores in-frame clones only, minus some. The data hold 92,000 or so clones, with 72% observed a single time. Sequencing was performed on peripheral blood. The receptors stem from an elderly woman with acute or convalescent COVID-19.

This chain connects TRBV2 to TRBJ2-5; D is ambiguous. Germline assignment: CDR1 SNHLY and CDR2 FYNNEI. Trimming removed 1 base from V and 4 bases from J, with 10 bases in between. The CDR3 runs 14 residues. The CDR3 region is CASSEGTPGETQYF. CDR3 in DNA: TGTGCCAGCAGTGAAGGAACCCCGGGAGAGACCCAGTACTTC.

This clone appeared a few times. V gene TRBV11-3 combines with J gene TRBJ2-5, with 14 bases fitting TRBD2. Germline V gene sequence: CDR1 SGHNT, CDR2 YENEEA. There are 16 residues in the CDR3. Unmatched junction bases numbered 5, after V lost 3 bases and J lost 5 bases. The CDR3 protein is CASSLGTSGGRETQYF. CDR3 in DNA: TGTGCCAGCAGCTTGGGGACTAGCGGGGGCAGGGAGACCCAGTACTTC.

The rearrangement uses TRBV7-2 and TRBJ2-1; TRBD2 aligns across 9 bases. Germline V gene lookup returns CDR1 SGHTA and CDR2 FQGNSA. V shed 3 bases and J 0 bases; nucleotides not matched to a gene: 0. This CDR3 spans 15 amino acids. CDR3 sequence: CASSFSGGSYNEQFF. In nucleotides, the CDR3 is TGTGCCAGCAGCTTTAGCGGGGGCTCCTACAATGAGCAGTTCTTC.

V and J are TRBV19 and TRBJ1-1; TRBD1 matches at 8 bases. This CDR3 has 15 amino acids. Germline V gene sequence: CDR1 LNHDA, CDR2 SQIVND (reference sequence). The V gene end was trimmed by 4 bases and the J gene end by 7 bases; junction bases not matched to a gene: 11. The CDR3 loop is CASSSYGQGNDEAFF. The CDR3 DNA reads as TGTGCCAGTAGTAGTTACGGACAGGGAAACGATGAAGCTTTCTTT.

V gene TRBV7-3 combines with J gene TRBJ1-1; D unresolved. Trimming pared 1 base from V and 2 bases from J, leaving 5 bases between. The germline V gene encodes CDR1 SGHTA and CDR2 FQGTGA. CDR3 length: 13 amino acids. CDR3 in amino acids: CASSLIINTEAFF. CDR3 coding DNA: TGTGCCAGCAGCTTAATCATCAACACTGAAGCTTTCTTT.

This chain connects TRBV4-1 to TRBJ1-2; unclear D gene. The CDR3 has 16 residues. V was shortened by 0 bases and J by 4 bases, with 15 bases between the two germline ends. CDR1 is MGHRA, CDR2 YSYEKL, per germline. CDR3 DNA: TGCGCCAGCAGCCAAGATACCCGCCAGGAGGGCTATGGCTACACCTTC. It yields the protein CASSQDTRQEGYGYTF.

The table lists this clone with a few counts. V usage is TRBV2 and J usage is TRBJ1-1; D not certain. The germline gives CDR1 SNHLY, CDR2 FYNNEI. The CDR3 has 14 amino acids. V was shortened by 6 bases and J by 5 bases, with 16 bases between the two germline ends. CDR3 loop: CASSHLVGETEAFF. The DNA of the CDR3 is TGTGCCAGCAGCCACCTGGTCGGGGAGACTGAAGCTTTCTTT.

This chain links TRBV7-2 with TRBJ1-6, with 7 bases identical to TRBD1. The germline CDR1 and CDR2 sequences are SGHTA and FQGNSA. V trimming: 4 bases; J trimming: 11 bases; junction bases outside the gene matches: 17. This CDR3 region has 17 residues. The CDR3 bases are TGTGCCAGCAGCTCACGACAGGCCGGGACAGCAAACACACCCCTCCACTTT. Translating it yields CASSSRQAGTANTPLHF.

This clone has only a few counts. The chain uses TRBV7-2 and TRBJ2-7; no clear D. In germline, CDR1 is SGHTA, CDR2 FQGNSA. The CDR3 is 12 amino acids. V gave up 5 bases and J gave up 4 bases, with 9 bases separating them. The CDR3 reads CASSLDMYEQYF. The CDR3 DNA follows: TGTGCCAGCAGCCTCGACATGTACGAGCAGTACTTC.

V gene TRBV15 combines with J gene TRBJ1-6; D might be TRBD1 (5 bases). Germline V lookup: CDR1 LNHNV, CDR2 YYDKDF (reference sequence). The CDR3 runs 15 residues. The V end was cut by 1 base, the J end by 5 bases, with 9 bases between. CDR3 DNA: TGTGCCACCAGCAGAGCATCGGGGGATAATTCACCCCTCCACTTT. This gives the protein CATSRASGDNSPLHF. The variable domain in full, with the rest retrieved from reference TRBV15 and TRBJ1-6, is DAMVIQNPRYQVTQFGKPVTLSCSQTLNHNVMYWYQQKSSQAPKLLFHYYDKDFNNEADTPDNFQSRRPNTSFCFLDIRSPGLGDTAMYLCATSRASGDNSPLHFGNGTRLTVT.

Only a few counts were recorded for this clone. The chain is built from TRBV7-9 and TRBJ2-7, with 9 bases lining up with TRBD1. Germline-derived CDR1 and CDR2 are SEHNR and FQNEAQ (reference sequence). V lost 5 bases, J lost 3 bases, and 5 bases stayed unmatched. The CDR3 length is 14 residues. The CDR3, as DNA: TGTGCCAGCAGCCGGGACAGGGCGAGCTACGAGCAGTACTTC. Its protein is CASSRDRASYEQYF.

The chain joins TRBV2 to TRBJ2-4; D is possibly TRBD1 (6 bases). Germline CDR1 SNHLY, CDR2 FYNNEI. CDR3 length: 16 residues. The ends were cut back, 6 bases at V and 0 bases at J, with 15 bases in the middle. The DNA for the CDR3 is TGTGCCAGCAGGCCCACAGACAGGCAAGCCAAAAACATTCAGTACTTC. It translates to CASRPTDRQAKNIQYF.

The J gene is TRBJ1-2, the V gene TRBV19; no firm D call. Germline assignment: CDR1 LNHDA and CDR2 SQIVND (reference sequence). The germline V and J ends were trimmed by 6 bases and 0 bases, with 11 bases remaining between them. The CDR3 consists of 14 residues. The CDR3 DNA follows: TGTGCCAGTAGAACTAGTATTCCTAACTATGGCTACACCTTC. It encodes CASRTSIPNYGYTF.

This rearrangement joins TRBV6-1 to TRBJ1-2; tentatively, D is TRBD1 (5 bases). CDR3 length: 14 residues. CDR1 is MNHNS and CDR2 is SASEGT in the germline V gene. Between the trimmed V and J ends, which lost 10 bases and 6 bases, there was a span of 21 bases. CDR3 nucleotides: TGTGCCACCCACGGGGGGGACGGAAAAAATGGCTACACCTTC. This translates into CATHGGDGKNGYTF.

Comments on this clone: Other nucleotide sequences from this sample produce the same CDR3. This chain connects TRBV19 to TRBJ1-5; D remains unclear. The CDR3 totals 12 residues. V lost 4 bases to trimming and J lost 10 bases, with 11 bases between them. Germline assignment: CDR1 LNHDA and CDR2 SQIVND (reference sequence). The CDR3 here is CASSKSREPQHF. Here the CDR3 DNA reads TGTGCCAGTAGTAAGAGTAGAGAACCCCAGCATTTT.

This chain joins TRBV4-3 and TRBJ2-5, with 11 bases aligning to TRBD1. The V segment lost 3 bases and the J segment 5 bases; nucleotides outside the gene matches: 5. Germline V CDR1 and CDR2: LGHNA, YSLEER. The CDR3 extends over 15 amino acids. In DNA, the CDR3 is TGCGCCAGCAGCCAGGACAGGGGGCTTGGGGAGACCCAGTACTTC. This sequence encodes CASSQDRGLGETQYF.